This record covers a single T cell receptor (beta chain). What it recognizes is unknown. The germline V gene has CDR1 SGDLS and CDR2 YYNGEE. This CDR3 is 13 amino acids long. Trimming left V 0 bases short and J 6 bases short, with 10 bases between. Assay: immunoSEQ multiplex PCR; the TCRdb copy retains only in-frame clones and omits some. Here the sample spans 45,000 to 60,000 clones, 70% to 80% being singletons. Cells that had been cultured for less than eleven days were the source of isolated CD4+ T cells. The data originate from a study of vaccination effects on CD4 cells after COVID-19. Points from the study as a whole: Convalescent patients were scarce, and early post-infection timepoints were absent.

V gene TRBV9 combines with J gene TRBJ2-7; D might be TRBD2 (5 bases). The sequence came from a human donor who had a prior SARS-CoV-2 infection. This sample comprised CD4+ T cells from PBMCs cultured without peptide, obtained before COVID-19 vaccination. This CDR3 reads CASSVELVSEQYF. CDR3 DNA sequence: TGTGCCAGCAGCGTAGAACTAGTCTCCGAGCAGTACTTC.